The source of this TCR beta chain is a study of cytomegalovirus exposure and HLA in healthy donors. Findings of the study overall: The study listed 164 cytomegalovirus-associated TCR beta chains. Published work reported that the classifier diagnosed cytomegalovirus status with high specificity and sensitivity.

On this clone: The antigen is undetermined.

Germline loops: CDR1 MNHEY, CDR2 SVGAGI. Trimming at V came to 5 bases and at J to 7 bases, leaving 7 bases not matched to a gene. The CDR3 has 15 amino acids. The repertoire was sequenced with immunoSEQ multiplex PCR; TCRdb's copy has only in-frame clones and lacks some. The sample has tens of thousands of clones; nearly 96% are singletons. The clonotype comes from a woman under 30 in good health and CMV-seropositive. Sequencing input: PBMCs. The chain employs TRBV6-5 and TRBJ2-7; 14 nucleotides line up with TRBD2. Here the CDR3 DNA reads TGTGCCAGCAGTAAGACTAGCGGGAGGGCTTGGGAGCAGTACTTC. Translated, it gives CASSKTSGRAWEQYF.